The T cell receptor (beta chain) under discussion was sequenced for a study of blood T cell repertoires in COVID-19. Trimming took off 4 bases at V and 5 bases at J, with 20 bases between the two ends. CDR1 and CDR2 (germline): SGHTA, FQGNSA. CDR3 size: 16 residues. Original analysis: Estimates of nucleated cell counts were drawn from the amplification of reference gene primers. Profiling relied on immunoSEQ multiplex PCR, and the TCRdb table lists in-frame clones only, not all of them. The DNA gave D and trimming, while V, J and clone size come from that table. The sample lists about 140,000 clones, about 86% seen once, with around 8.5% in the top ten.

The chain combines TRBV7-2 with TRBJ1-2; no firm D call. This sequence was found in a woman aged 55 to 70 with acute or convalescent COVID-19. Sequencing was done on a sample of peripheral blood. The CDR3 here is CASSSSRQEVGYGYTF. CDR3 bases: TGTGCCAGCAGCTCCTCTAGGCAGGAGGTCGGATATGGCTACACCTTC.